This entry lists 5 T cell receptor beta chains sequenced from one sample in a study of blood T cell repertoires in COVID-19. Clones were read by immunoSEQ multiplex PCR, and TCRdb kept only the in-frame ones, dropping some. The table includes more than 200,000 clones, approximately 90% detected once. Sequenced sample: peripheral blood. All receptors derive from a man aged 30 to 45 with COVID-19, enrolled during active disease.

This chain joins TRBV24-1 and TRBJ1-4; D is uncertain. The CDR3 spans 14 residues. Looked up from germline, CDR1 is KGHDR and CDR2 is SFDVKD. V was shortened by 9 bases and J by 0 bases, with 10 bases between the two germline ends. Written as DNA, the CDR3 is TGTGCCACCGCGGATTCCTCAACTAATGAAAAACTGTTTTTT. Protein sequence: CATADSSTNEKLFF.

This clone came up once. The V gene is TRBV5-4, the J gene TRBJ2-2, with a tentative D call TRBD2 (7 bases). CDR3 length equals 14 residues. Germline assignment: CDR1 SGHNT and CDR2 YYREEE (reference sequence). Trimming shortened V by 4 bases and J by 7 bases, and 14 bases separated the two germline ends. CDR3 sequence reads: CASSTKGGVGELFF. The CDR3 nucleotides are TGTGCCAGCAGCACTAAGGGGGGGGTCGGGGAGCTGTTTTTT.

This clone showed up just once. The chain has TRBV19 and TRBJ1-5; tentative D call: TRBD1 (5 bases). CDR1 is LNHDA and CDR2 is SQIVND in the germline V gene (reference sequence). The CDR3 loop spans 15 amino acids. With 5 bases removed from V and 5 bases from J, the gap between germline ends came to 16 bases. The CDR3 region has the DNA TGTGCCAGTAGTCCCTCCGGGGGGTCCCATCAGCCCCAGCATTTT. The encoded protein is CASSPSGGSHQPQHF. Variable domain in full (rest from reference TRBV19 and TRBJ1-5): DGGITQSPKYLFRKEGQNVTLSCEQNLNHDAMYWYRQDPGQGLRLIYYSQIVNDFQKGDIAEGYSVSREKKESFPLTVTSAQKNPTAFYLCASSPSGGSHQPQHFGDGTRLSIL.

The chain couples TRBV3-1 (or the pseudogene TRBV3-2) to TRBJ1-6, with 7 nucleotides matching TRBD1. The CDR3 is 14 amino acids. Germline CDR1 and CDR2: LGHDT and YNNKEL (reference sequence). Trimming at V came to 4 bases and at J to 10 bases, leaving 7 bases not matched to a gene. The CDR3 DNA reads TGTGCCAGCAGCCCGACAGGGACTGCGTCACCCCTCCACTTT. This gives the protein CASSPTGTASPLHF.

V is TRBV7-6 and J is TRBJ2-2, with 8 positions matching TRBD1. Germline V gene data show CDR1 as SGHVS and CDR2 as FNYEAQ. This CDR3 comprises 14 residues. The V segment lost 4 bases and the J segment 7 bases; nucleotides outside the gene matches: 5. Here the CDR3 DNA reads TGTGCCAGCAGCTCAGGGGGCGCAAGCGGGGAGCTGTTTTTT. Protein product: CASSSGGASGELFF.